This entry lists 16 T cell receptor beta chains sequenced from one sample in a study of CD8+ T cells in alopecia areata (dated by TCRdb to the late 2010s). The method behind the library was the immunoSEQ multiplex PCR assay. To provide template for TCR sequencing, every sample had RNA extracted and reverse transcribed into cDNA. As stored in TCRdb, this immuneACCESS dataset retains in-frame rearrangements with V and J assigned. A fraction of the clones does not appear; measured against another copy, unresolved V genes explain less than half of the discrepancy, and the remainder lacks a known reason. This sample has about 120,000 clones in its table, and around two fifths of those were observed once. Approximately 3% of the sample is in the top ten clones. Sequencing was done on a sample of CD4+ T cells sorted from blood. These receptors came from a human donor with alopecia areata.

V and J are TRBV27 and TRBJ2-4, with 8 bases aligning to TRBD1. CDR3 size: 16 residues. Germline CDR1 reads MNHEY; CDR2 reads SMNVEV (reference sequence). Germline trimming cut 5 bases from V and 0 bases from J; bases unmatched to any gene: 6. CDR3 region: CASSPGQGLAKNIQYF. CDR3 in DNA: TGTGCCAGCAGTCCAGGACAGGGACTAGCCAAAAACATTCAGTACTTC.

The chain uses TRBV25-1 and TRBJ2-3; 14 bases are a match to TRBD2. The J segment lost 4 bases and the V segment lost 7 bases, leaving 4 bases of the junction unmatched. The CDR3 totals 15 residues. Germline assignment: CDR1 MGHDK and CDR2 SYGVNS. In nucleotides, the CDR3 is TGTGCCAGCACCAGACTAGCGGGGGGGCCAGATACGCAGTATTTT. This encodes CASTRLAGGPDTQYF.

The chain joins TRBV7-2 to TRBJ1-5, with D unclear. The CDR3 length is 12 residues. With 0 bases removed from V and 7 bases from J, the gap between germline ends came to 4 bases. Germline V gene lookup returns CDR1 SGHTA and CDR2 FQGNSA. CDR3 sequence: CASSLASQPQHF. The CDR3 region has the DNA TGTGCCAGCAGCTTAGCTAGCCAGCCCCAGCATTTT.

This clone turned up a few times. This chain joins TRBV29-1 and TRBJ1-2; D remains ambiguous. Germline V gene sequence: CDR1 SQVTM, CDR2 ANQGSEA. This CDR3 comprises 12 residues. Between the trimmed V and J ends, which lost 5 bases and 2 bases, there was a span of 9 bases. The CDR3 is CSVSAFNYGYTF. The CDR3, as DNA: TGCAGCGTTTCCGCCTTCAACTATGGCTACACCTTC. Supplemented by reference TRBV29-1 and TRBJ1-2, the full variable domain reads SAVISQKPSRDICQRGTSLTIQCQVDSQVTMMFWYRQQPGQSLTLIATANQGSEATYESGFVIDKFPISRPNLTFSTLTVSNMSPEDSSIYLCSVSAFNYGYTFGSGTRLTVV.

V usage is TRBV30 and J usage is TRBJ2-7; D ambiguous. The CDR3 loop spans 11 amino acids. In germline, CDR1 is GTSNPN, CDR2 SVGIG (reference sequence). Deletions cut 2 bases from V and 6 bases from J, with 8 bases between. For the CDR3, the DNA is TGTGCCTGGAGTAGGGCCGCCGAGCAGTACTTC. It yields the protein CAWSRAAEQYF.

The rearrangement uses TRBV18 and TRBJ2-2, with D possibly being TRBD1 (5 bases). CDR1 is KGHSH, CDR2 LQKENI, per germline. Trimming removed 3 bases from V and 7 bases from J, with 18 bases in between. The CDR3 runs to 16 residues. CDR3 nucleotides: TGTGCCAGCTCACCCCGACAGTCCCAGGCCAACGGGGAGCTGTTTTTT. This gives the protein CASSPRQSQANGELFF.

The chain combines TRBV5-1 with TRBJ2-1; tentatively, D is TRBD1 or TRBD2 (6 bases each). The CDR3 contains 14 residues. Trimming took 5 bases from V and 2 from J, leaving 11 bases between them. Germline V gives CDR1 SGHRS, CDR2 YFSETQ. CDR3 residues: CASSAGTTYNEQFF. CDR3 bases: TGCGCCAGCAGTGCGGGGACAACCTACAATGAGCAGTTCTTC.

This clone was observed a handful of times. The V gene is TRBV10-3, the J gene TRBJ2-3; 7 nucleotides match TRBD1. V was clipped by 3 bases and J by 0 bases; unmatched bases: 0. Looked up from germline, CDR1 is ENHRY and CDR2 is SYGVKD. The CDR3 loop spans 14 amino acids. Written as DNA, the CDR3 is TGTGCCATCAGTGAACAGGGGAGCACAGATACGCAGTATTTT. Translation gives CAISEQGSTDTQYF.

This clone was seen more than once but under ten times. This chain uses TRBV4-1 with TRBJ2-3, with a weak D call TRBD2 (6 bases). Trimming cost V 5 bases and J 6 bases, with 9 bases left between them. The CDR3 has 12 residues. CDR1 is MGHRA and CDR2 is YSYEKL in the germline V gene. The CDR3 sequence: CASSVREDTQYF. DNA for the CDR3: TGCGCCAGCAGCGTCCGGGAGGATACGCAGTATTTT.

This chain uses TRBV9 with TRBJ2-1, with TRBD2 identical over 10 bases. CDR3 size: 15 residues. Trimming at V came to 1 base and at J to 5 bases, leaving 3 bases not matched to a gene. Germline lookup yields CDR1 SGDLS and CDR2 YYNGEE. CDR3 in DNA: TGTGCCAGCAGCGTACTAAGCGGGGGGGACAATGAGCAGTTCTTC. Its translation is CASSVLSGGDNEQFF.

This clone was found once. CDR3 residues: CASSPGGDRSASEQFF. In DNA form, the CDR3 reads TGTGCCAGCAGCCCAGGGGGGGACAGGTCAGCAAGTGAGCAGTTCTTC. V gene TRBV5-4 combines with J gene TRBJ2-1; possibly TRBD1 for D (8 bases). The CDR3 covers 16 residues. Between the trimmed V and J ends, which lost 4 bases and 9 bases, there was a span of 23 bases. In germline, CDR1 is SGHNT, CDR2 YYREEE (reference sequence).

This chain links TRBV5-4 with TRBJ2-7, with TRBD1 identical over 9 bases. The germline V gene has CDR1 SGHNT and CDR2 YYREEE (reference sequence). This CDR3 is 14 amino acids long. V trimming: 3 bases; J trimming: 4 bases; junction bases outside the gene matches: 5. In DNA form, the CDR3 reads TGTGCCAGCAGCTCGGGACAGGGTTTATACGAGCAGTACTTC. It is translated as CASSSGQGLYEQYF.

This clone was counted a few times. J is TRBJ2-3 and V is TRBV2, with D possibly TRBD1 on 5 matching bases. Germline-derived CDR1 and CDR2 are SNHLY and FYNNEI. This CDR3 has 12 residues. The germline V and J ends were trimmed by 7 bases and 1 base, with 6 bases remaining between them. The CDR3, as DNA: TGTGCCAGCAAAGGGGGCACAGATACGCAGTATTTT. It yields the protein CASKGGTDTQYF.

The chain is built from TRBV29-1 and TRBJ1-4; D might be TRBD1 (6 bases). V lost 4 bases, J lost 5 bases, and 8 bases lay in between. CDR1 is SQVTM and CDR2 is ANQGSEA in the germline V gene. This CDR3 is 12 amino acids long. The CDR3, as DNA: TGCAGCGTTGGAGGGGGGAATGAAAAACTGTTTTTT. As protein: CSVGGGNEKLFF.

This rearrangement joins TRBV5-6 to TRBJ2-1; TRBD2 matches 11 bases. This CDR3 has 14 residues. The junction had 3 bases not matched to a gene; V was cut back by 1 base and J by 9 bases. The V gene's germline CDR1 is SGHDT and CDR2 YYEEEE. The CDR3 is CASSLLAGGSEQFF. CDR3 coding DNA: TGTGCCAGCAGCTTGCTAGCGGGAGGTAGTGAGCAGTTCTTC. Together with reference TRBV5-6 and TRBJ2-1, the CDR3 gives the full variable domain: DAGVTQSPTHLIKTRGQQVTLRCSPKSGHDTVSWYQQALGQGPQFIFQYYEEEERQRGNFPDRFSGHQFPNYSSELNVNALLLGDSALYLCASSLLAGGSEQFFGPGTRLTVL.

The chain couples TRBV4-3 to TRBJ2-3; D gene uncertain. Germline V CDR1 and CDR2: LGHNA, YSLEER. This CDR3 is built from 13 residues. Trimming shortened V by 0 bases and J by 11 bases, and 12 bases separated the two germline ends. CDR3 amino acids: CASSQERNSVQYF. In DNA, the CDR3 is TGCGCCAGCAGCCAAGAGAGAAACAGCGTGCAGTATTTT.